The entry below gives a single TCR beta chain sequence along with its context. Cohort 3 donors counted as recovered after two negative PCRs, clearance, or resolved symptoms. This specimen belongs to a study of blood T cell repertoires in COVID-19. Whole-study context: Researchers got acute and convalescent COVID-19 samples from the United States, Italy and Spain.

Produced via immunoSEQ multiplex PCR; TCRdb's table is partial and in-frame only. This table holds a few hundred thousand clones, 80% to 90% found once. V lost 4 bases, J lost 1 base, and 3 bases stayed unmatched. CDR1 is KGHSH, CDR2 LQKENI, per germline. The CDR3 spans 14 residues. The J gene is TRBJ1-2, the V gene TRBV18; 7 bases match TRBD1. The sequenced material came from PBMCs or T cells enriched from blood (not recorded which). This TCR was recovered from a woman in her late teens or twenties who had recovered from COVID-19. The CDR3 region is CASSRDSVNYGYTF. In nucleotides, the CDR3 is TGTGCCAGCTCACGGGACAGTGTTAACTATGGCTACACCTTC.